This T cell receptor (beta chain) originates from a study of Ad26.COV2.S vaccination and SARS-CoV-2 variants. Germline trimming cut 7 bases from V and 2 bases from J; bases unmatched to any gene: 6. Per germline, CDR1 LNHDA and CDR2 SQIVND (reference sequence). The CDR3 length is 15 residues. Findings of the study overall: The study found similar non-spike TCR breadth in vaccine and placebo recipients.

Details on this clone: Its target is not known.

Regarding treatment: over 15 received Ad26.COV2.S at low or high dose, single or two shots; about 5 received placebo; per-sample allocation not given. Sampling was performed 63 days after the first vaccine or placebo injection. This person who donated was an adult of 18-55 years in Boston. Libraries were prepared by immunoSEQ multiplex PCR; TCRdb keeps only in-frame clonotypes and omits some of them. The sample has about 470,000 clones; 80% to 95% are singletons. The TCR comes from a person between 18 and 65 years old who received the Ad26.COV2.S COVID-19 vaccine or a placebo. This rearrangement joins TRBV19 to TRBJ2-1; TRBD1 matches at 9 bases. The sample here was peripheral blood, taken in a trial of Ad26.COV2.S vaccine versus placebo. CDR3 nucleotide sequence: TGTGCCAGTAATCGACGACAGGGGGCCTACAATGAGCAGTTCTTC. Translation: CASNRRQGAYNEQFF.